The 12 T cell receptor beta chains reported below all come from one sample, sequenced in a study of vaccination effects on CD4 cells after COVID-19. Within the ViraFEST assay, antigen-specific CD4+ T cells underwent expansion with viral peptide pools prior to sequencing. After roughly 11 days in culture, the CD4+ T cells were isolated. Vaccine administered to participants consisted of two doses of either BNT162b2 or mRNA-1273. TCRdb keeps only in-frame clones here, not all; method: immunoSEQ multiplex PCR. Of around 81,000 clones in the sample, roughly 73% were seen once. These receptors are not linked to any known antigen. Sample: CD4+ T cells from PBMCs cultured with HCoV-OC43 spike peptides, taken after COVID-19 vaccination. Specified subset: HCoV-OC43 spike overlapping peptide pool stimulation. The receptors stem from a human donor who received a COVID-19 vaccine.

The chain employs TRBV5-1 and TRBJ1-2, with a weak D call TRBD1 (6 bases). Germline values: CDR1 SGHRS, CDR2 YFSETQ. The germline V and J ends were trimmed by 0 bases and 3 bases, with 12 bases remaining between them. The CDR3 is made up of 15 amino acids. CDR3 DNA sequence: TGCGCCAGCAGCTTGGCGGCAGGGGTGGACTATGGCTACACCTTC. Translated: CASSLAAGVDYGYTF.

This sequence joins TRBV19 and TRBJ1-1; D is possibly TRBD1 (5 bases). Germline-derived CDR1 and CDR2 are LNHDA and SQIVND (reference sequence). Trimming shortened V by 6 bases and J by 5 bases, and 10 bases separated the two germline ends. This CDR3 comprises 12 residues. The CDR3 DNA is TGTGCCAGTAGAGCGGGGGGGACTGAAGCTTTCTTT. Protein: CASRAGGTEAFF. Full variable domain (outside the CDR3, taken from reference TRBV19 and TRBJ1-1): DGGITQSPKYLFRKEGQNVTLSCEQNLNHDAMYWYRQDPGQGLRLIYYSQIVNDFQKGDIAEGYSVSREKKESFPLTVTSAQKNPTAFYLCASRAGGTEAFFGQGTRLTVV.

This clone was recorded only once. V usage is TRBV7-2 and J usage is TRBJ2-1, with D perhaps TRBD2 (5 bases). Trimming removed 7 bases from V and 6 bases from J, with 16 bases in between. The CDR3 extends over 14 amino acids. Germline-derived CDR1 and CDR2 are SGHTA and FQGNSA. The DNA of the CDR3 is TGTGCCAGCAAGAGGGATATCGCGGGCAATGAGCAGTTCTTC. As protein: CASKRDIAGNEQFF.

The CDR3 region has the DNA TGTGCCAGCAGCAAAGGTCAGGATACGCAGTATTTT. Amino acids: CASSKGQDTQYF. The chain combines TRBV21-1 with TRBJ2-3; TRBD1, the D gene given by the table, was not confirmed from the DNA. TRBV21-1 is a listed pseudogene. The CDR3 is 12 amino acids.

This chain connects TRBV7-3 to TRBJ1-2; possible D gene TRBD1, 6 bases. The germline gives CDR1 SGHTA, CDR2 FQGTGA. This CDR3 is built from 14 residues. The V and J ends lost 4 bases and 8 bases respectively, with 17 bases between them. The CDR3 is CASSSSGLQGGYTF. The CDR3 DNA is TGTGCCAGCAGCTCGTCCGGGCTCCAGGGGGGCTACACCTTC.

The V gene is TRBV18, the J gene TRBJ1-6; no reliable D call. The CDR3 covers 17 residues. Germline V gives CDR1 KGHSH, CDR2 LQKENI. Deletions cut 2 bases from V and 1 base from J, with 12 bases between. The chain's CDR3 is CASSPFQVGSYNSPLHF. CDR3 nucleotide sequence: TGTGCCAGCTCACCATTCCAGGTAGGTTCCTATAATTCACCCCTCCACTTT.

The chain joins TRBV18 to TRBJ2-7; D gene uncertain. The V end was cut by 3 bases, the J end by 7 bases, with 13 bases between. Germline V CDR1 and CDR2: KGHSH, LQKENI. The CDR3 is 13 amino acids. The DNA for the CDR3 is TGTGCCAGCTCACCTTGGACGGACGGGGAGCAGTACGTC. It encodes CASSPWTDGEQYV.

The chain is built from TRBV5-1 and TRBJ1-2; TRBD1 is a possible D gene (5 bases). Looked up from germline, CDR1 is SGHRS and CDR2 is YFSETQ. The CDR3 loop spans 14 amino acids. V dropped 0 bases and J dropped 2 bases, with 8 bases sitting between them. The CDR3 is CASSLEPGNYGYTF. The CDR3, as DNA: TGCGCCAGCAGCTTGGAACCAGGGAACTATGGCTACACCTTC. The variable domain in full, completed from reference TRBV5-1 and TRBJ1-2, reads KAGVTQTPRYLIKTRGQQVTLSCSPISGHRSVSWYQQTPGQGLQFLFEYFSETQRNKGNFPGRFSGRQFSNSRSEMNVSTLELGDSALYLCASSLEPGNYGYTFGSGTRLTVV.

The V call is TRBV28, the J call TRBJ1-5, with TRBD1 matching 9 bases. CDR3 size: 15 residues. Per germline, CDR1 MDHEN and CDR2 SYDVKM. V lost 7 bases and J lost 2; bases outside the gene matches: 6. The CDR3 here is CASISQGAGNQPQHF. The CDR3 DNA reads TGTGCCAGCATCTCACAGGGGGCCGGCAATCAGCCCCAGCATTTT. Complete variable domain (other parts from reference TRBV28 and TRBJ1-5): DVKVTQSSRYLVKRTGEKVFLECVQDMDHENMFWYRQDPGLGLRLIYFSYDVKMKEKGDIPEGYSVSREKKERFSLILESASTNQTSMYLCASISQGAGNQPQHFGDGTRLSIL.

The J gene is TRBJ1-1, the V gene TRBV4-1, with D uncertain. CDR1 and CDR2 from the germline V gene are MGHRA and YSYEKL. The CDR3 totals 15 residues. Trimming shortened V by 1 base and J by 1 base, and 10 bases separated the two germline ends. The CDR3 nucleotides read TGCGCCAGCAGCCAAGGGTCCGGAGGGAACACTGAAGCTTTCTTT. Protein: CASSQGSGGNTEAFF.

This clone was seen just once. The J gene is TRBJ1-4, the V gene TRBV6-5; D may be TRBD1 (6 bases). Germline CDR1 MNHEY, CDR2 SVGAGI. V lost 3 bases, J lost 5 bases, and 13 bases lay in between. CDR3 size: 15 residues. CDR3 bases: TGTGCCAGCAGTTATTACAGGGAGGGGAATGAAAAACTGTTTTTT. This codes for CASSYYREGNEKLFF.

The CDR3 region is CASSQDVFRGDREETQYF. The CDR3 DNA reads TGTGCCAGCAGCCAAGATGTCTTTCGCGGGGATAGGGAGGAGACCCAGTACTTC. The chain has TRBV3-1 (or the pseudogene TRBV3-2) and TRBJ2-5, with a possible D match to TRBD2 (6 bases). This CDR3 has 18 amino acids. Germline V gene sequence: CDR1 LGHDT, CDR2 YNNKEL (reference sequence). Trimming left V 0 bases short and J 5 bases short, with 22 bases between.